One T cell receptor (beta chain) is described in this entry. The antigen is unknown. These data come from a study of cytomegalovirus exposure and HLA in healthy donors. From the approximately 120-subject validation cohort, which was separate from the approximately 700-subject first cohort, the donors were drawn. Study-level results: Rare sequences made up most TCRs, while some public TCRs were found in many donors. The authors enumerated 150 to 200 TCR beta chains as linked to cytomegalovirus.

Measured with immunoSEQ multiplex PCR; TCRdb has only the in-frame clones, and not every one. The data contain roughly 260,000 clones, roughly 90% of them singletons. What was sequenced was PBMCs. This sequence was found in a young woman in good health and CMV-seronegative.

CDR3 protein: CASKSRSSVEKLFF. The CDR3 bases are TGTGCCAGCAAATCCAGGTCCTCGGTTGAAAAACTGTTTTTT. This chain joins TRBV28 and TRBJ1-4, with unresolved D. The V gene's germline CDR1 is MDHEN and CDR2 SYDVKM. The CDR3 runs to 14 residues. The V gene lost 7 bases and the J gene lost 7 bases, with 16 bases spanning the gap.